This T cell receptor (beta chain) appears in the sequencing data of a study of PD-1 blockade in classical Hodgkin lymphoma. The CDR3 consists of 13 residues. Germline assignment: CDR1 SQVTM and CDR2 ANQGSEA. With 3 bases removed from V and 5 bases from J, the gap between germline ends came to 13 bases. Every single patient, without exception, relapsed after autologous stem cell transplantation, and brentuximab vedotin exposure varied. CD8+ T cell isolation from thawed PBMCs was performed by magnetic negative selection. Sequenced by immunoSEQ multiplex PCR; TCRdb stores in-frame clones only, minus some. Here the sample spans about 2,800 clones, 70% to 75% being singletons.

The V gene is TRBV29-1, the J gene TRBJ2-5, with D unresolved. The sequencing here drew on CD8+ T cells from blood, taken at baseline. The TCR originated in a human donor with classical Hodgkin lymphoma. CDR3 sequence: CSVDVRVGETQYF. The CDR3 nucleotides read TGCAGCGTTGATGTGCGCGTTGGGGAGACCCAGTACTTC.